This T cell receptor (beta chain) is drawn from a study of response to subunit inactivated influenza vaccine. General study points: Authors suggested that a seasonal influenza vaccination recruits few new T cells each time.

From germline, CDR1 is GTSNPN and CDR2 SVGIG (reference sequence). The CDR3 spans 13 residues. V was cut by 3 bases and J by 8 bases, with 16 bases left in between. Each CDR3 protein gets one entry after TCRdb re-called the RT-PCR reads with MiXCR. The data contain around 650,000 distinct CDR3 sequences, around a sixth of them singletons. As to this clonotype: The antigen remains undetermined.

The chain joins TRBV30 to TRBJ1-1, with a possible D match to TRBD1 (5 bases). The TCR comes from a man aged 45 to 65 who received an inactivated influenza vaccine. The sequencing here drew on PBMCs from blood, taken 11 to 12 days after vaccination. In DNA, the CDR3 is TGTGCCTGGAGCCTAAATACAGGTGTCGAAGCTTTCTTT. Translation: CAWSLNTGVEAFF.